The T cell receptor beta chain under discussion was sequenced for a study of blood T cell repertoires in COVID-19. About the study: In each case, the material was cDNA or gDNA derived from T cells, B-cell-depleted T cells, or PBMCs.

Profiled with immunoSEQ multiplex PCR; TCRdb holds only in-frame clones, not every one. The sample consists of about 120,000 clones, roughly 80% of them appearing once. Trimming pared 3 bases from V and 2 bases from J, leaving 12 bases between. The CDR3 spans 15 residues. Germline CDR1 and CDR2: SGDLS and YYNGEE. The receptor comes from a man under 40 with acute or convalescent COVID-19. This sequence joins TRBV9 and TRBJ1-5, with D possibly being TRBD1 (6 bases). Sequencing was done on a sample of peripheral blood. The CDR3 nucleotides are TGTGCCAGCAGCGATGGGGGCGCGGGCAATCAGCCCCAGCATTTT. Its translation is CASSDGGAGNQPQHF.